The clone carrying this T cell receptor (beta chain) was seen a handful of times. The antigen is unknown. The data are from a study of T-cell reconstitution after alpha-beta-depleted transplantation in children. Whole-study results and caveats: After transplant, at about two months, alpha-beta T cells were reportedly derived from several hundred expanded graft clones. Newly produced T cells mostly provided counts and TCRbeta diversity after one year, as hyperexpanded clones declined. The high TCRbeta diversity at day 60 in some patients came from surviving recipient T cells and thymic progenitors.

The germline V and J ends were trimmed by 1 base and 4 bases, with 4 bases remaining between them. The CDR3 is made up of 11 amino acids. Per the germline V gene, CDR1 is GTSNPN and CDR2 is SVGIG (reference sequence). Construction of the TCRbeta library involved unique molecular identifiers. TCRdb analysed the PCR reads with MiXCR anew, one entry per CDR3 protein. The sample includes 84,000 or so distinct CDR3 sequences, roughly a sixth of them seen just once. This chain links TRBV30 with TRBJ2-5; D ambiguous. The sample in question was PBMCs, mostly from graft donor cells, obtained 180 days after TCRalphabeta/CD19-depleted stem cell transplant. The TCR comes from a male patient between 2 and 10 years old who had a stem cell transplant for acute lymphoblastic leukemia, so the T cells may come from the graft donor. The CDR3 sequence is CAWSAVETQYF. CDR3 coding DNA: TGTGCCTGGAGTGCTGTAGAGACCCAGTACTTC.